This section outlines one T cell receptor beta chain sequence together with its context. This record comes from a study of CD8 T cells in Susac syndrome. Negative isolation was applied to CD8+ and CD4+ T cells, and FACS enrichment was applied to TEMRA cells. The germline CDR1 and CDR2 sequences are SEHNR and FQNEAQ (reference sequence). Trimming shortened V by 0 bases and J by 6 bases, and 12 bases separated the two germline ends. This CDR3 contains 15 residues. Random-hexamer reverse transcription was applied to roughly 0.5 to 1 ug RNA. The CDR3 of TCR beta was amplified by immunoSEQ multiplex PCR across 54 Vbeta and 13 Jbeta. Each CDR3 protein gets one entry after TCRdb re-called the immunoSEQ multiplex PCR reads with MiXCR. The table includes some 80,000 distinct CDR3 sequences, around 94% detected once.

Sequencing used CD8+ T cells from PBMCs. The sequence came from a human donor in good health. The V call is TRBV7-9, the J call TRBJ2-4; possible D gene TRBD2, 5 bases. The DNA of the CDR3 is TGTGCCAGCAGCTTAGCGCGCGGAGGTGGAAACATTCAGTACTTC. Its protein is CASSLARGGGNIQYF.